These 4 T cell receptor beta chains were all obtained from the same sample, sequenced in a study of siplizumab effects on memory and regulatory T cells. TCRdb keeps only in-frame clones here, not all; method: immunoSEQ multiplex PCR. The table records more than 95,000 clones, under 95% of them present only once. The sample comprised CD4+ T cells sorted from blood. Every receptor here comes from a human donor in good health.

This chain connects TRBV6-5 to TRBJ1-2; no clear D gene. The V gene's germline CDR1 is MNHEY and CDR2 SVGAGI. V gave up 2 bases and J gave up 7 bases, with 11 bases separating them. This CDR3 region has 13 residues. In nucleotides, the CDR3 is TGTGCCAGCAGTTACCCCCTCGGCCCTGGCTACACCTTC. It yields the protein CASSYPLGPGYTF.

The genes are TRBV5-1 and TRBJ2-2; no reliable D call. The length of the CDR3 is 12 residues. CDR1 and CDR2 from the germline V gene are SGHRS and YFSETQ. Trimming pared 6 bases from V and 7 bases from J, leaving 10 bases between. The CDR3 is CASNSDHGELFF. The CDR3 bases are TGCGCCAGCAACTCGGACCACGGGGAGCTGTTTTTT.

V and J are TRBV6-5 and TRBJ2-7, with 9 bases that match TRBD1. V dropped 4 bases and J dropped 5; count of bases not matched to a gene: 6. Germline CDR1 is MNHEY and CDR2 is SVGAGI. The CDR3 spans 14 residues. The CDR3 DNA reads TGTGCCAGCAGTTCTACAGGGGGCGGGGACGAGCAGTACTTC. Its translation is CASSSTGGGDEQYF.

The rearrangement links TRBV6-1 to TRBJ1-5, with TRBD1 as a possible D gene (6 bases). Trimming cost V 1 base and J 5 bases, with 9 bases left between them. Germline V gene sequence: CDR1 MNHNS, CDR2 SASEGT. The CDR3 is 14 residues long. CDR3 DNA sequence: TGTGCCAGCAGTGAAGACAGGGCCTATCAGCCCCAGCATTTT. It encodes CASSEDRAYQPQHF.